The rows below give T cell receptor beta chains drawn from one sample of a study of cytomegalovirus exposure and HLA in healthy donors. This table comes from immunoSEQ multiplex PCR, and its TCRdb copy is limited to in-frame clones, with some not included. The sample lists under 200,000 clones, almost 85% seen once, with approximately 0.47% in the top ten. Sequenced sample: PBMCs. The origin of the receptors is a woman aged 45-60 years in good health and CMV-seronegative. The CDR3 runs from the conserved cysteine through the conserved F or W. A D gene is named only where the DNA matches it firmly. Only part of the rows carry a size: once, few, many, or a class if the clone is expanded.

size | J | D | V | DNA | CDR3
- | TRBJ2-5 | TRBD1 | TRBV6-1 | TGTGCCAGCAGTGAAGGAACAGGGGGACAAGAGACCCAGTACTTC | CASSEGTGGQETQYF
- | TRBJ2-1 | TRBD2 | TRBV19 | TGTGCCAGTAGTTCCCGTGGACGGCTAGCGGTACCGAAGAATGAGCAGTTCTTC | CASSSRGRLAVPKNEQFF
- | TRBJ1-1 | - | TRBV5-4 | TGTGCCAGCAGCTTACGGGACATCACTGAAGCTTTCTTT | CASSLRDITEAFF
- | TRBJ1-3 | - | TRBV21-1 | TGTGCCAGCAGCCCGCAGGGGACTGGAAACACCATATATTTT | CASSPQGTGNTIYF
few | TRBJ1-4 | - | TRBV27 | TGTGCCAGCAGGATAGACAGTCAAGCAGATGAAAAACTGTTTTTT | CASRIDSQADEKLFF
- | TRBJ2-2 | - | TRBV5-1 | TGCGCCAGCAGCTTCGGCAGGGGAGATAGGGAGCTGTTTTTT | CASSFGRGDRELFF
- | TRBJ1-2 | - | TRBV30 | TGTGCCTGGAAGCCTAACTATGGCTACACCTTC | CAWKPNYGYTF
- | TRBJ1-3 | TRBD1 | TRBV10-3 | TGTGCCATCAGCAACCTCCGGGACAGGGAACCCCTCGGCGGAAACACCATATATTTT | CAISNLRDREPLGGNTIYF
- | TRBJ2-2 | - | TRBV6-6 | TGTGCCAGCAGTTTCCTTAACACCGGGGAGCTGTTTTTT | CASSFLNTGELFF
- | TRBJ2-7 | TRBD1 | TRBV15 | TGTGCCACCAGCAGGGCAGGGGGCCCGTACGAGCAGTACTTC | CATSRAGGPYEQYF